The 8 T cell receptor beta chains presented below share a single source sample, sequenced in a study of beta chain features in type 1 diabetes. As every portion of the isolated RNA was reverse transcribed, the sequencing read expressed TCRB transcripts. TCRdb's copy holds only in-frame clones and misses some; the assay was immunoSEQ multiplex PCR. The sample records a few hundred thousand clones, 25% to 30% being singletons. Sequenced material: central memory CD4+ T cells from blood. The receptors were sampled from a man aged 25 to 40 in good health.

Concerning this clone itself: This sequence is one base from a far larger clone and is likely a read error. The chain recombines TRBV29-1 with TRBJ2-7, with 9 positions matching TRBD2. The CDR3 extends over 12 amino acids. CDR1 is SQVTM, CDR2 ANQGSEA, per germline. After removal of 7 bases from V and 4 bases from J, the junction contained 5 bases not matched to a gene. CDR3 coding DNA: TGCAGCGGGGAGACTAGCGGTTACGAGCAGTACTTC. Its protein product is CSGETSGYEQYF.

The sample holds many counts of this clone. This chain links TRBV4-1 with TRBJ2-1, with 10 bases matching TRBD2. After removal of 4 bases from V and 7 bases from J, the junction contained 10 bases not matched to a gene. Germline loops: CDR1 MGHRA, CDR2 YSYEKL. The CDR3 length is 16 residues. This chain's CDR3 is CASSPYSGRPLNEQFF. CDR3 coding DNA: TGCGCCAGCAGCCCATATAGCGGGAGGCCTTTGAATGAGCAGTTCTTC.

The chain is built from TRBV28 and TRBJ2-1; weak D call: TRBD1 (5 bases). Germline CDR1 is MDHEN and CDR2 is SYDVKM. This CDR3 is built from 13 residues. Trimming removed 2 bases from V and 6 bases from J, with 8 bases in between. The CDR3, as DNA: TGTGCCAGCAGTTTAACAGGCGGCAATGAGCAGTTCTTC. Its translation: CASSLTGGNEQFF.

The gene calls are TRBV29-1 and TRBJ2-3; 10 nucleotides line up with TRBD2. Germline CDR1 and CDR2: SQVTM and ANQGSEA. Germline trimming cut 5 bases from V and 0 bases from J; bases unmatched to any gene: 5. This CDR3 is 15 amino acids long. The DNA of the CDR3 is TGCAGCGTTCTCGGACTAGCGGTGAGCACAGATACGCAGTATTTT. This gives the protein CSVLGLAVSTDTQYF.

This sequence joins TRBV27 and TRBJ2-5; the D call may be TRBD1 or TRBD2 (7 bases each). V gave up 8 bases and J gave up 5 bases, with 18 bases separating them. Germline-derived CDR1 and CDR2 are MNHEY and SMNVEV (reference sequence). The CDR3 extends over 14 amino acids. CDR3 protein: CASGLQGGRETQYF. The CDR3 DNA sequence: TGTGCCAGCGGTCTCCAGGGGGGGCGGGAGACCCAGTACTTC.

The genes are TRBV19 and TRBJ2-1, with 12 bases identical to TRBD1. The V gene's germline CDR1 is LNHDA and CDR2 SQIVND (reference sequence). The CDR3 runs 14 residues. With 5 bases clipped from V and 5 bases from J, the junction kept 1 base outside the gene matches. The CDR3 is CASSRDRGHNEQFF. The CDR3 region has the DNA TGTGCCAGTAGTCGGGACAGGGGGCACAATGAGCAGTTCTTC.

This chain uses TRBV6-1 with TRBJ2-1; D remains ambiguous. This CDR3 region has 12 residues. Germline CDR1 reads MNHNS; CDR2 reads SASEGT. The germline V and J ends were trimmed by 6 bases and 7 bases, with 10 bases remaining between them. CDR3 sequence: CASSSSRNEQFF. The CDR3 DNA is TGTGCCAGCAGCTCATCGAGGAATGAGCAGTTCTTC.

V gene TRBV19 combines with J gene TRBJ1-1, with D uncertain. V lost 5 bases and J 3 bases, leaving 10 bases between the germline ends. CDR1 is LNHDA, CDR2 SQIVND, per germline (reference sequence). This CDR3 is built from 13 residues. CDR3 DNA: TGTGCCAGTAGTCTGGGGTCCGACACTGAAGCTTTCTTT. Translated: CASSLGSDTEAFF.